Below are 2 T cell receptor beta chains sequenced from a single sample in a study of vaccination effects on CD4 cells after COVID-19. For these TCRs, the target antigens are not known. Method: immunoSEQ multiplex PCR; TCRdb's copy keeps in-frame clones and lacks some. The sample lists 30,000 to 40,000 clones; approximately 76% were seen once. Sequencing followed a ViraFEST assay step that expanded antigen-specific CD4+ T cells with viral peptide pools. Following culture for ten to eleven days, CD4+ T cells were isolated. Either the mRNA-1273 or the BNT162b2 vaccine was given to participants as two doses. The sample here was CD4+ T cells from PBMCs cultured with HCoV-229E spike peptides, taken after COVID-19 vaccination. All receptors derive from a human donor who received a COVID-19 vaccine.

The CDR3 bases are TGTGCCAGCAGCTTACAGGGACTCCCGGAGACCCAGTACTTC. Amino acid sequence: CASSLQGLPETQYF. The chain combines TRBV7-9 with TRBJ2-5, with D perhaps matching TRBD2 (6 bases). V was trimmed by 2 bases and J by 5 bases, leaving 12 bases between them. CDR1 and CDR2 (germline): SEHNR, FQNEAQ (reference sequence). The CDR3 length is 14 residues.

The chain recombines TRBV6-1 with TRBJ1-5, with D hard to call. Trimming took off 0 bases at V and 7 bases at J, with 10 bases between the two ends. CDR3 length equals 14 residues. Germline CDR1 is MNHNS and CDR2 is SASEGT. The DNA of the CDR3 is TGTGCCAGCAGTGAAGCGGGGAGCGGACAGCCCCAGCATTTT. Protein sequence: CASSEAGSGQPQHF.